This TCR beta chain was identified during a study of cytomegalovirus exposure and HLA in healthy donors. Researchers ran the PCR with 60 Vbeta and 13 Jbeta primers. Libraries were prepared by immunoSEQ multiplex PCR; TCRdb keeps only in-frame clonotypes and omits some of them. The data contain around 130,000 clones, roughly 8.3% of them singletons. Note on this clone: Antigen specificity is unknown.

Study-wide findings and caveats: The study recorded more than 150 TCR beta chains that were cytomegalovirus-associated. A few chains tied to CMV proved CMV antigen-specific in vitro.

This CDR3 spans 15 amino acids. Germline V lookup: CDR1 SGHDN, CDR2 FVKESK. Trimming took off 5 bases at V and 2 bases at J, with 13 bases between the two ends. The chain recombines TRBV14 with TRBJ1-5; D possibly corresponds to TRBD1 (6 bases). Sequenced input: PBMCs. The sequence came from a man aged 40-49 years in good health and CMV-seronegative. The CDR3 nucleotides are TGTGCCAGCAGCACAGGGACCGCTGGCAATCAGCCCCAGCATTTT. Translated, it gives CASSTGTAGNQPQHF.